This T cell receptor (beta chain) came from a study of blood T cell repertoires in COVID-19 (TCRdb year 2020). Describing the broader study: Samples from collaborators originated in the United States, Italy and Spain and spanned both the acute and convalescent phases of COVID-19. The material from the prospective study consisted of cDNA or gDNA derived from T cells, B-cell-depleted T cells, or PBMCs. Subjects who had been exposed to COVID-19, were actively infected with it, or had recovered from it provided the deeply sampled blood TCRbeta repertoires that made up the dataset. A freely available public database, intended as a resource for researchers studying the immune response to SARS-CoV-2, is where the repertoires were released. Samples came from the ongoing ImmuneRACE study (first 160 participants) plus 1,254 subjects from 6 global collaborators. A de-identified subject ID, COVID-19 status, age in years and sex were almost always included in the sample metadata. Where available, HLA class I and class II types were obtained from metadata supplied by the sample provider rather than from assay-based typing. General study outcomes and caveats: The quantity of clinical and demographic metadata differed by source and by participant and was supplied without curation.

The germline V gene gives CDR1 as MDHEN and CDR2 as SYDVKM. The CDR3, cysteine through phenylalanine, is 19 amino acids long. Just CDR3 DNA is preserved here, 57 bases in frame from base 1. Trimming takes 2 bases off V and 6 bases off J; junction bases not matched to a gene: 13. The immunoSEQ Assay, a bias-controlled multiplex PCR, was used to amplify TCRbeta CDR3 regions from genomic DNA. From the authors' description of their analysis: The number of nucleated cells in each sample was estimated by amplification of reference gene primers within the assay. To quantify the absolute abundance of each unique TCRbeta CDR3 rearrangement, sequence reads were collapsed and filtered. For each sample, productive Simpson clonality was calculated as the square root of Simpson's diversity index across productive rearrangements. The table was pulled from immuneACCESS by TCRdb, which kept in-frame rearrangements only. Such tables lose some clones; where checked, under half of the loss comes from unresolved V genes, and the rest has no known cause. That table supplies the V and J calls and clone size; D and trimming were determined from the DNA. The sample contains hundreds of thousands of clones, approximately 90% of them found a single time. The ten largest make up under 5% of the sample.

A word on this clone: Its antigen is still unknown. Base qualities are not recorded, but no much larger clone differs from it by a single base.

Participants in the prospective study were enrolled through a virtual design, were aged about 18 to 100 years, and lived in roughly 26 United States geographic areas. In the prospective study, participants were assigned to cohorts based on the clinical history participants reported in a screening survey and a study questionnaire. Recovered participants in ImmuneRACE Cohort 3 were defined as having two consecutive negative NP/OP PCR tests, clearance from a healthcare professional, or resolution of symptoms. Each participant in the prospective study had whole blood, serum and a nasopharyngeal or oropharyngeal swab collected by mobile phlebotomists. Over a roughly two-month period, participants in the prospective study had the option of providing additional blood draws and questionnaires. Blood samples from the prospective study were shipped frozen or at room temperature prior to DNA extraction.

This TCR was sampled from a woman aged 25 to 45 who had recovered from COVID-19. The chain was built from TRBV28 and TRBJ2-3; TRBD2 lines up with 14 middle nucleotides. Source material: PBMCs or T cells enriched from blood (not recorded which). The nucleotide sequence reads as follows: TGTGCCAGCAGTTTAAAAGGACTAGCGGGAGGTGGGGTGAGGGATACGCAGTATTTT. This sequence encodes CASSLKGLAGGGVRDTQYF. Joined to the reference TRBV28 and TRBJ2-3 proteins, this CDR3 gives the full variable domain: DVKVTQSSRYLVKRTGEKVFLECVQDMDHENMFWYRQDPGLGLRLIYFSYDVKMKEKGDIPEGYSVSREKKERFSLILESASTNQTSMYLCASSLKGLAGGGVRDTQYFGPGTRLTVL.